The clone carrying this T cell receptor (beta chain) occurred a few times. Antigen: not known. Next came a second PCR, run for roughly 6 to 11 cycles, which used a sample-barcoded 5' primer along with a J-beta primer mix. TCRdb redid the calling of the 5' RACE reads with MiXCR, one entry per CDR3 protein. Here the sample spans about 290,000 distinct CDR3 sequences, 25% to 30% being singletons. This sample was included in a study of blood T cells in healthy people across ages. Whole-study findings and limits: Diversity of TCR beta correlated strongly with naive T cell percentage.

Trimming pared 2 bases from V and 4 bases from J, leaving 21 bases between. Germline CDR1 SGHTA, CDR2 FQGNSA. The CDR3 extends over 17 amino acids. Sequencing input: blood. This chain links TRBV7-2 with TRBJ2-7; D is perhaps TRBD1 (6 bases). This TCR came from a woman in her seventies in good health. The CDR3 DNA is TGTGCCAGCAGCTTACCACGTAAGGGGGAGAAGTCTTACGAGCAGTACTTC. Translation gives CASSLPRKGEKSYEQYF.